This TCR beta chain was retrieved from a study of blood T cell repertoires in COVID-19. Study-level information: PBMCs, B-cell-depleted T cells, or T cells were the source of the cDNA or gDNA that made up the material.

The method was immunoSEQ multiplex PCR; TCRdb's version includes in-frame clones alone and lacks a portion of them. This table has a few hundred thousand clones, roughly 87% appearing once. Living in 20 to 30 US areas, the participants were between roughly 18 and 90 years of age. The CDR3 has 15 residues. Germline loops: CDR1 LNHDA, CDR2 SQIVND (reference sequence). J gave up 5 bases and V 3 bases, and 9 bases lay outside the gene matches. The source is a woman aged 25 to 39 who had recovered from COVID-19. The chain links TRBV19 to TRBJ1-2, with 7 bases aligning to TRBD1. The sequenced sample consisted of PBMCs or T cells enriched from blood (not recorded which). Here the CDR3 reads CASSIGGQPAYGYTF. The CDR3 coding sequence is TGTGCCAGTAGTATTGGGGGACAGCCCGCGTATGGCTACACCTTC.